This T cell receptor (beta chain) was obtained from a study of blood T cells in healthy people across ages. Then a second PCR, running roughly 7 to 12 cycles, was carried out with a sample-barcoded 5' primer and a J-beta primer mix. TCRdb independently ran MiXCR on the 5' RACE reads; one entry per CDR3 protein. The sample consists of over 1.5 million distinct CDR3 sequences, roughly 52% of them appearing once. The CDR3 totals 15 residues. V gave up 4 bases and J gave up 0 bases, with 12 bases separating them. Germline CDR1 is SGHDN and CDR2 is FVKESK. A minimum of 7 million PBMCs was isolated per sample. Each sample provided at least 5 micrograms of extracted total RNA.

The sample comprised blood. The sequence was collected from a woman between 40 and 55 years old in good health. V and J are TRBV14 and TRBJ1-2, with D maybe TRBD1 (6 bases). This CDR3 reads CASSPGQITNYGYTF. The CDR3 DNA reads TGTGCCAGCAGCCCCGGACAGATTACTAACTATGGCTACACCTTC.